The clone carrying this T cell receptor beta chain was counted ten times or more. Indicated time point: newly diagnosed GD, antithyroid drugs for less than 3 months. Isolated PBMC RNA provided the starting material for the TCR library. Germline CDR1 is MNHEY and CDR2 is SMNVEV (reference sequence). The CDR3 extends over 15 amino acids. V was clipped by 2 bases and J by 3 bases; unmatched bases: 5. This entry belongs to a study of regulatory T cells in long-lasting Graves disease. Through Arm-PCR of CDR3 regions and iRepertoire HTBI primers, TCR beta libraries were built. TCRdb fed the multiplex PCR reads into MiXCR, producing one record per CDR3 protein. Of around 320,000 distinct CDR3 sequences listed, over 15% are singletons. These data also formed part of another study, on T cells in Graves' hyperthyroidism and ophthalmopathy.

The chain joins TRBV27 to TRBJ1-1; 8 nucleotides line up with TRBD1. Sample: peripheral blood mononuclear cells (PBMCs), taken at new diagnosis, from a patient treated with antithyroid drugs. This TCR came from a man aged 40-49 years with Graves disease. CDR3 sequence (DNA): TGTGCCAGCAGTTTAACCCGACAGGGGCACACTGAAGCTTTCTTT. This gives the protein CASSLTRQGHTEAFF.